These 26 T cell receptor beta chains originate from one sample sequenced in a study of radiation and T cells in renal cell carcinoma. Clones were read by immunoSEQ multiplex PCR, and TCRdb kept only the in-frame ones, dropping some. The sample contains more than 100,000 clones, 88% of which appear only once. Documented time point: blood 2 weeks post-SBRT. The sample's treatment: 15 Gy SBRT to primary tumor, nephrectomy 4 weeks later. The material sequenced was blood, taken from a patient whose treatment included radiotherapy and nephrectomy. The source of these receptors is a woman aged 70-85 years with renal cell carcinoma.

The rearrangement links TRBV9 to TRBJ1-6; D may be TRBD1 (5 bases). Germline CDR1 SGDLS, CDR2 YYNGEE. The CDR3 is 14 amino acids. V was pared by 5 bases and J by 5 bases, with 11 bases between. CDR3 nucleotide sequence: TGTGCCAGCAGTGACAGCTTCCATAATTCACCCCTCCACTTT. Translated: CASSDSFHNSPLHF.

The chain recombines TRBV4-1 with TRBJ2-6; possible D gene TRBD1, 6 bases. Germline V gives CDR1 MGHRA, CDR2 YSYEKL. V was clipped by 0 bases and J by 2 bases, with 14 bases between them. This CDR3 has 18 residues. DNA of the CDR3: TGCGCCAGCAGCCAAGATCAAGGGGGTAGGCCTGGGGCCAACGTCCTGACTTTC. This codes for CASSQDQGGRPGANVLTF.

The rearrangement uses TRBV6-4 and TRBJ1-1; the D is unclear. The CDR3 is 13 residues long. V lost 5 bases to trimming and J lost 1 base, with 8 bases between them. In germline, CDR1 is MRHNA, CDR2 SNTAGT. The CDR3, as DNA: TGTGCCAGCAGTACCGGACGGAACACTGAAGCTTTCTTT. It specifies CASSTGRNTEAFF.

This clone is a singleton in its sample. V gene TRBV7-6 combines with J gene TRBJ2-1; D not certain. Germline V gene data show CDR1 as SGHVS and CDR2 as FNYEAQ. Trimming took 2 bases from V and 3 from J, leaving 5 bases between them. This CDR3 contains 13 residues. CDR3 sequence: CASSLLDYNEQFF. DNA of the CDR3: TGTGCCAGCAGCTTACTAGACTACAATGAGCAGTTCTTC.

The J gene is TRBJ2-1, the V gene TRBV6-1; the match to TRBD2 covers 10 bases. V trimming: 1 base; J trimming: 6 bases; junction bases outside the gene matches: 12. The CDR3 is made up of 18 amino acids. Germline V gene lookup returns CDR1 MNHNS and CDR2 SASEGT. CDR3 residues: CASSEGTVAGGLPNEQFF. In DNA form, the CDR3 reads TGTGCCAGCAGTGAAGGGACCGTAGCGGGGGGCCTACCCAATGAGCAGTTCTTC.

This clone was seen many times. J is TRBJ1-4 and V is TRBV30; 9 positions match TRBD1. Germline CDR1 and CDR2: GTSNPN and SVGIG (reference sequence). The CDR3 totals 14 residues. The V gene end was trimmed by 6 bases and the J gene end by 5 bases; junction bases not matched to a gene: 7. The chain's CDR3 is CACAKGTGNEKLFF. The CDR3 DNA reads TGTGCCTGTGCCAAGGGGACAGGGAATGAAAAACTGTTTTTT. Full variable domain (missing parts from reference TRBV30 and TRBJ1-4): SQTIHQWPATLVQPVGSPLSLECTVEGTSNPNLYWYRQAAGRGLQLLFYSVGIGQISSEVPQNLSASRPQDRQFILSSKKLLLSDSGFYLCACAKGTGNEKLFFGSGTQLSVL.

This chain connects TRBV4-1 to TRBJ2-3, with unresolved D. CDR1 is MGHRA and CDR2 is YSYEKL in the germline V gene. The V gene lost 1 base and the J gene lost 6 bases, with 11 bases spanning the gap. The CDR3 is 14 amino acids. CDR3 nucleotide sequence: TGCGCCAGCAGCCAAGGTTCCGGGTTCGATACGCAGTATTTT. Its translation is CASSQGSGFDTQYF.

The chain has TRBV19 and TRBJ2-1, with D possibly TRBD1 on 6 matching bases. CDR3 size: 12 residues. The germline V gene has CDR1 LNHDA and CDR2 SQIVND (reference sequence). V lost 7 bases and J lost 7, with 11 bases in between. Here the CDR3 DNA reads TGTGCCAGTAATAACAGGGTTAATGAGCAGTTCTTC. Translated: CASNNRVNEQFF.

This clone was counted a few times. The genes are TRBV29-1 and TRBJ2-1; D uncertain. The CDR3 spans 12 residues. Deletions cut 7 bases from V and 5 bases from J, with 12 bases between. Per germline, CDR1 SQVTM and CDR2 ANQGSEA. CDR3 region: CSAGSADNEQFF. In nucleotides, the CDR3 is TGCAGCGCCGGCAGCGCGGACAATGAGCAGTTCTTC.

This chain connects TRBV5-1 to TRBJ1-2; D might be TRBD1 (6 bases). CDR1 and CDR2 from the germline V gene are SGHRS and YFSETQ. V lost 2 bases, J lost 4 bases, and 9 bases lay in between. The length of the CDR3 is 13 residues. The CDR3 spells CASSFGQTYGYTF. The CDR3, as DNA: TGCGCCAGCAGCTTCGGACAGACCTATGGCTACACCTTC.

Concerning this clone itself: Other DNA sequences in the sample encode the same CDR3. CDR3 sequence reads: CASSFGGNTEAFF. The CDR3 coding sequence is TGTGCCAGCAGCTTTGGGGGGAACACTGAAGCTTTCTTT. This chain links TRBV7-9 with TRBJ1-1; a possible D gene is TRBD1 (5 bases). This CDR3 is 13 amino acids long. Trimming stripped 3 bases from V and 1 base from J, with 6 bases between. Germline V gene lookup returns CDR1 SEHNR and CDR2 FQNEAQ (reference sequence).

The V call is TRBV7-2, the J call TRBJ2-3, with a tentative D call TRBD2 (6 bases). This CDR3 is 15 amino acids long. Looked up from germline, CDR1 is SGHTA and CDR2 is FQGNSA. Trimming pared 7 bases from V and 0 bases from J, leaving 14 bases between. The CDR3 DNA follows: TGTGCCAGCAAGAACTTAGCGGAAAGCACAGATACGCAGTATTTT. This gives the protein CASKNLAESTDTQYF.

The chain uses TRBV5-6 and TRBJ2-5; 10 bases align to TRBD2. V lost 5 bases to trimming and J lost 7 bases; unmatched junction nucleotides: 11. Germline CDR1 is SGHDT and CDR2 is YYEEEE. This CDR3 has 15 residues. The CDR3 loop is CASSFTSGASGTQYF. The CDR3 coding sequence is TGTGCCAGCAGTTTCACTAGCGGGGCCTCAGGGACCCAGTACTTC.

The rearrangement links TRBV6-5 to TRBJ1-2, with 8 bases identical to TRBD1. Germline assignment: CDR1 MNHEY and CDR2 SVGAGI. The trim removed 6 bases at V and 1 base at J, leaving 7 bases unmatched. This CDR3 is built from 15 residues. The CDR3 coding sequence is TGTGCCAGCAGCCCTCGACAGGGGCTTAACTATGGCTACACCTTC. Translation: CASSPRQGLNYGYTF.

V usage is TRBV7-3 and J usage is TRBJ1-1; possibly TRBD1 for D (6 bases). The ends were cut back, 7 bases at V and 4 bases at J, with 34 bases in the middle. Per germline, CDR1 SGHTA and CDR2 FQGTGA. This CDR3 comprises 20 residues. The CDR3 nucleotides read TGTGCCAGCACCAATGCGGGGGCAGGGCGTTCGCAGGGCAGGGGCACTGAAGCTTTCTTT. This translates into CASTNAGAGRSQGRGTEAFF.

Here the CDR3 reads CASSDLTGGYGYTF. The CDR3 DNA is TGTGCCAGCAGTGATCTGACAGGGGGGTATGGCTACACCTTC. V gene TRBV6-1 combines with J gene TRBJ1-2, with TRBD1 matching 9 bases. CDR1 is MNHNS, CDR2 SASEGT, per germline. Unmatched junction bases numbered 4, after V lost 3 bases and J lost 5 bases. This CDR3 contains 14 residues.

J is TRBJ2-1 and V is TRBV30, with unresolved D. With 2 bases removed from V and 3 bases from J, the gap between germline ends came to 20 bases. Germline assignment: CDR1 GTSNPN and CDR2 SVGIG (reference sequence). This CDR3 region has 17 residues. The CDR3 nucleotides read TGTGCCTGGAGTAACCAATGGGGAAAGCCGGACTACAATGAGCAGTTCTTC. Encoded protein: CAWSNQWGKPDYNEQFF.

This rearrangement joins TRBV7-2 to TRBJ2-3; no definite D call. CDR3 length equals 14 residues. V shed 3 bases and J shed 0 bases, with 7 bases lying between them. Germline V gene sequence: CDR1 SGHTA, CDR2 FQGNSA. The CDR3 here is CASSFTTSTDTQYF. Here the CDR3 DNA reads TGTGCCAGCAGCTTTACTACTAGCACAGATACGCAGTATTTT.

The CDR3 DNA follows: TGCGCCAGCAGCTTGGATGGGGGCTCAACTAATCAGCCCCAGCATTTT. This encodes CASSLDGGSTNQPQHF. V and J are TRBV5-1 and TRBJ1-5; perhaps TRBD1 as D (6 bases). The CDR3 covers 16 residues. Trimming removed 0 bases at V and 4 bases at J, with 14 bases between. The germline gives CDR1 SGHRS, CDR2 YFSETQ.

V usage is TRBV18 and J usage is TRBJ1-6, with 7 nucleotides matching TRBD1. Trimming cost V 3 bases and J 5 bases; bases outside gene matches: 4. The germline V gene encodes CDR1 KGHSH and CDR2 LQKENI. The length of the CDR3 is 15 residues. This CDR3 is CASSPLTGDNSPLHF. CDR3 coding DNA: TGTGCCAGCTCACCCCTAACAGGGGATAATTCACCCCTCCACTTT.

This rearrangement joins TRBV7-9 to TRBJ2-1, with D perhaps TRBD1 (5 bases). This CDR3 is 16 amino acids long. The V gene's germline CDR1 is SEHNR and CDR2 FQNEAQ (reference sequence). V was clipped by 0 bases and J by 8 bases, with 17 bases between them. The CDR3 DNA sequence: TGTGCCAGCAGCTTAGCATCAGGGTTGGTGGGCCATGAGCAGTTCTTC. Protein product: CASSLASGLVGHEQFF.

V and J are TRBV6-1 and TRBJ2-7; no clear D. The CDR3 loop spans 14 amino acids. Trimming shortened V by 7 bases and J by 3 bases, and 16 bases separated the two germline ends. Germline V gene sequence: CDR1 MNHNS, CDR2 SASEGT. The CDR3 nucleotides are TGTGCCAGCAAGCCAGGAAACCCCATCTACGAGCAGTACTTC. Translation gives CASKPGNPIYEQYF.

The genes are TRBV9 and TRBJ2-2; D is ambiguous. The V gene's germline CDR1 is SGDLS and CDR2 YYNGEE. Trimming left V 6 bases short and J 5 bases short, with 11 bases between. The CDR3 has 13 amino acids. The DNA of the CDR3 is TGTGCCAGCACCCCTCTTTTTACCGGGGAGCTGTTTTTT. Translating gives CASTPLFTGELFF.

The V gene is TRBV18, the J gene TRBJ2-6; unclear D gene. This CDR3 region has 14 residues. V dropped 4 bases and J dropped 0 bases, with 4 bases sitting between them. From germline, CDR1 is KGHSH and CDR2 LQKENI. CDR3 DNA: TGTGCCAGCTCACACAGCTCTGGGGCCAACGTCCTGACTTTC. Translation: CASSHSSGANVLTF.

In DNA, the CDR3 is TGTGCCAGCAGTTATAAGGCCAATCAGCCCCAGCATTTT. It codes for CASSYKANQPQHF. V is TRBV6-5 and J is TRBJ1-5; D unresolved. The germline CDR1 and CDR2 sequences are MNHEY and SVGAGI. Deletions cut 3 bases from V and 3 bases from J, with 6 bases between. This CDR3 spans 13 amino acids.

This chain links TRBV6-5 with TRBJ2-3; 12 nucleotides align to TRBD2. Germline V gene lookup returns CDR1 MNHEY and CDR2 SVGAGI. CDR3 length: 15 amino acids. With 6 bases clipped from V and 5 bases from J, the junction kept 6 bases outside the gene matches. CDR3 nucleotide sequence: TGTGCCAGCAGCCTACTAGCGGGGGGAATAGATACGCAGTATTTT. Translating it yields CASSLLAGGIDTQYF.